Following are 10 T cell receptor beta chains from one sample sequenced in a study of identical twins. TCRdb re-analysed the 5' RACE reads in MiXCR, keeping a single row per CDR3 protein. The sample includes approximately 260,000 distinct CDR3 sequences, approximately 8.6% of them seen just once. In addition, the sample was reused for a study of yellow fever vaccine responses in identical twins.

Sequenced sample: CD8+ T cells sorted from blood. The receptors stem from a woman under 30 in good health.

This clonotype was found many times. V gene TRBV7-9 combines with J gene TRBJ2-1; 11 nucleotides match TRBD2. The germline V gene encodes CDR1 SEHNR and CDR2 FQNEAQ (reference sequence). CDR3 length: 17 residues. Losses at the gene ends were 3 bases for V and 5 bases for J; bases not matched to a gene: 9. The CDR3 nucleotides read TGTGCCAGCAGCTTCGTAGCGGGAGGGCCGTCCAACAATGAGCAGTTCTTC. Its protein is CASSFVAGGPSNNEQFF.

Only a few counts were recorded for this clonotype. V gene TRBV24-1 combines with J gene TRBJ2-2; D possibly corresponds to TRBD1 (6 bases). The ends were cut back, 0 bases at V and 5 bases at J, with 9 bases in the middle. This CDR3 region has 15 residues. Germline V lookup: CDR1 KGHDR, CDR2 SFDVKD. The CDR3 reads CATSDLRQETGELFF. The CDR3 bases are TGTGCCACCAGTGATTTGAGACAGGAAACCGGGGAGCTGTTTTTT.

The chain recombines TRBV20-1 with TRBJ2-7; 8 bases fit TRBD2. The CDR3 extends over 16 amino acids. The trim removed 1 base at V and 0 bases at J, leaving 8 bases unmatched. Germline V gives CDR1 DFQATT, CDR2 SNEGSKA (reference sequence). CDR3 coding DNA: TGCAGTGCTAGAGCTGCCTCGGGAGGGACCTCCTACGAGCAGTACTTC. Its protein product is CSARAASGGTSYEQYF.

This clonotype was detected only a few times. The V call is TRBV4-3, the J call TRBJ2-7, with D unresolved. CDR3 length: 15 residues. The V and J ends lost 3 bases and 0 bases respectively, with 12 bases between them. Per germline, CDR1 LGHNA and CDR2 YSLEER. CDR3: CASSQDVSGSYEQYF. CDR3 DNA sequence: TGCGCCAGCAGCCAGGACGTCTCCGGCTCCTACGAGCAGTACTTC.

This clonotype was picked up a small number of times. This rearrangement joins TRBV7-9 to TRBJ2-5; TRBD2 agrees at 7 bases. V lost 1 base, J lost 4 bases, and 9 bases stayed unmatched. Germline-derived CDR1 and CDR2 are SEHNR and FQNEAQ (reference sequence). The CDR3 has 16 residues. The CDR3 DNA is TGTGCCAGCAGCTTAGTAGGGGTTAGCGGGCTAGAGACCCAGTACTTC. It specifies CASSLVGVSGLETQYF.

This clonotype was counted ten times or more. V and J are TRBV15 and TRBJ1-5, with D possibly being TRBD1 (5 bases). This CDR3 contains 14 residues. V lost 5 bases and J lost 4, with 12 bases in between. Germline-derived CDR1 and CDR2 are LNHNV and YYDKDF (reference sequence). The CDR3 here is CATSDPWGNQPQHF. CDR3 coding DNA: TGTGCCACCAGCGATCCTTGGGGGAATCAGCCCCAGCATTTT.

This clonotype was seen ten or more times. J is TRBJ1-1 and V is TRBV5-1; D not certain. CDR3 length: 13 amino acids. The V gene's germline CDR1 is SGHRS and CDR2 YFSETQ. Trimming cost V 1 base and J 2 bases, with 6 bases left between them. The CDR3 region has the DNA TGCGCCAGCAGCTTGCGGGTCAACACTGAAGCTTTCTTT. Translated, it gives CASSLRVNTEAFF.

CDR3 residues: CARSPANLGELFF. The CDR3, as DNA: TGTGCCAGGAGCCCTGCGAACCTCGGGGAGCTGTTTTTT. The chain couples TRBV5-5 to TRBJ2-2, with D unclear. The CDR3 spans 13 residues. Germline CDR1 reads SGHKS; CDR2 reads YYEKEE (reference sequence). V shed 8 bases and J shed 7 bases, with 15 bases lying between them.

In this sample, this clonotype turned up a few times. J is TRBJ2-5 and V is TRBV28, with 8 bases aligning to TRBD1. Germline lookup yields CDR1 MDHEN and CDR2 SYDVKM. Unmatched junction bases numbered 8, after V lost 9 bases and J lost 5 bases. The CDR3 consists of 13 residues. CDR3 in amino acids: CARPRGPGETQYF. The CDR3 nucleotides read TGTGCCAGGCCCAGGGGGCCGGGGGAGACCCAGTACTTC. The variable domain in full, completed from reference TRBV28 and TRBJ2-5, reads DVKVTQSSRYLVKRTGEKVFLECVQDMDHENMFWYRQDPGLGLRLIYFSYDVKMKEKGDIPEGYSVSREKKERFSLILESASTNQTSMYLCARPRGPGETQYFGPGTRLLVL.

V is TRBV24-1 and J is TRBJ2-7; TRBD1 matches 7 bases. The V gene end was trimmed by 4 bases and the J gene end by 6 bases; junction bases not matched to a gene: 26. This CDR3 contains 20 residues. Germline loops: CDR1 KGHDR, CDR2 SFDVKD. The CDR3 protein is CATSDRPRPATGTETLEQYF. The CDR3 nucleotides are TGTGCCACCAGTGACCGCCCTCGGCCCGCGACCGGGACAGAGACACTCGAGCAGTACTTC.